The T cell receptor (beta chain) described here comes from a study of somatic mutations in cytotoxic T cells in rheumatoid arthritis. Findings and limits, study-wide: In the expanded CD8+ clones, the antigen targets remained unknown.

With regard to this clone: What it recognizes is unknown.

Assay used: immunoSEQ multiplex PCR; TCRdb lists only in-frame clones, some missing. Altogether around 20,000 clones are present, 68% being singletons, with the ten largest covering 15% to 20%. Sequencing was carried out using CD8+ T cells sorted from blood. The receptor's source is an adult with rheumatoid arthritis.

The CDR3 DNA reads TGTGCCAGCAGCTTACGCGGCGCCGAGCAGTACTTC. Translated, it gives CASSLRGAEQYF. The chain combines TRBV7-9 with TRBJ2-7; D gene uncertain. Per germline, CDR1 SEHNR and CDR2 FQNEAQ (reference sequence). CDR3 size: 12 residues. V was trimmed by 2 bases and J by 6 bases, leaving 8 bases between them.